This T cell receptor beta chain was recovered during a study of read filtering for tumor transcriptome and immune sequencing. Study-wide context: Among patients, around 18 were male and some 15 female, aged about 45 to 80 (mean around 66). R-ISS stage counts were roughly 8 for I, about 15 for II, roughly seven for III. Study-level results: The CD138-negative fraction was mixed bone marrow immune cells, not pure T cells. In IR-seq, single-read clonotypes were roughly 80% of clonotypes but approximately 4% of reads.

The table lists this clonotype with a few counts. The antigen is unknown. Molecular barcoded adaptors covering alpha/delta and beta/gamma chains were used on roughly 370 ng RNA. TCRdb reprocessed the reads via MiXCR and lists one record per CDR3 protein. This table has 75,000 to 95,000 distinct CDR3 sequences, about a fifth appearing once. The clonotype originates from a donor at least 40 years old with multiple myeloma. Specimen: a population of CD138-negative cells sorted from bone marrow.

CDR3 nucleotide sequence: TGCAGTGCCCACGCGCAGTATTTT. Protein: CSAHAQYF. V usage is TRBV20-1 and J usage is TRBJ2-3, with D unclear. Between the trimmed V and J ends, which lost 6 bases and 10 bases, there was a span of 5 bases. The CDR3 runs to 8 residues. Per germline, CDR1 DFQATT and CDR2 SNEGSKA (reference sequence).